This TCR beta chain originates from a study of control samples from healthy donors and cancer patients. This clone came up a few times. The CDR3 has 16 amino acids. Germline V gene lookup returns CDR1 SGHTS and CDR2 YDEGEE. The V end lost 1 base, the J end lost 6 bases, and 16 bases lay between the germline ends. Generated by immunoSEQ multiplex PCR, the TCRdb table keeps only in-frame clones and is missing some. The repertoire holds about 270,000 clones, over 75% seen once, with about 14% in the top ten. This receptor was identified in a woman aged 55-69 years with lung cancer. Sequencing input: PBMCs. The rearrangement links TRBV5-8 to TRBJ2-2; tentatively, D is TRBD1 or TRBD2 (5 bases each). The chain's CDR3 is CASSLWVAGAAGELFF. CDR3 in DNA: TGTGCCAGCAGCTTGTGGGTGGCCGGGGCCGCCGGGGAGCTGTTTTTT.